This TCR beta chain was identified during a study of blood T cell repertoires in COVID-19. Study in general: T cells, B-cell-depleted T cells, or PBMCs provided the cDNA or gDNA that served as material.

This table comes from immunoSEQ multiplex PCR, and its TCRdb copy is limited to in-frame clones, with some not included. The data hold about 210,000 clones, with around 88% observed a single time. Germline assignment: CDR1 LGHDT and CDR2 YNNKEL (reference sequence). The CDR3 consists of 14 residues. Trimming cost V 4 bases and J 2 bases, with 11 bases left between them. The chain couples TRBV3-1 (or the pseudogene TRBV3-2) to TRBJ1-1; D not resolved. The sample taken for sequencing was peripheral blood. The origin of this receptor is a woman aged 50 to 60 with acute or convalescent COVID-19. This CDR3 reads CASSPPTANTEAFF. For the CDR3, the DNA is TGTGCCAGCAGCCCCCCCACAGCTAACACTGAAGCTTTCTTT.